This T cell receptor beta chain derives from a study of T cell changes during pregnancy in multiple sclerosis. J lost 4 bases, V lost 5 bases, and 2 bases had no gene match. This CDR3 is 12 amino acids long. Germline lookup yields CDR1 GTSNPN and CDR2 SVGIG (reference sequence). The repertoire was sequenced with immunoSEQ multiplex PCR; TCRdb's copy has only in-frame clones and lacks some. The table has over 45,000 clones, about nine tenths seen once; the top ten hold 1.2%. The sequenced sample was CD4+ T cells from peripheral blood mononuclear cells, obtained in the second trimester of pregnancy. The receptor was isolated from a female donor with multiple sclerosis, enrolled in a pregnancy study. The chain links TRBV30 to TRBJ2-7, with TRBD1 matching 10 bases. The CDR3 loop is CAWGDRGYEQYF. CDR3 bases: TGTGCCTGGGGGGACAGGGGATACGAGCAGTACTTC.